The 30 T cell receptor beta chains reported below all come from one sample, sequenced in a study of OX40 agonist ivuxolimab in advanced cancers. Libraries were prepared by immunoSEQ multiplex PCR; TCRdb keeps only in-frame clonotypes and omits some of them. The repertoire consists of tens of thousands of clones, with under 95% occurring once and the leading ten covering around 0.35%. The sequencing here drew on CD4+ or CD8+ T cells sorted from blood, taken in a trial of the OX40 agonist ivuxolimab. The source is an adult with an advanced solid tumor such as melanoma, head and neck, liver or kidney cancer.

The chain is built from TRBV10-3 and TRBJ2-2; 8 nucleotides agree with TRBD1. The V and J ends lost 5 bases and 1 base, in that order; junction bases with no gene match: 3. The CDR3 has 15 amino acids. Looked up from germline, CDR1 is ENHRY and CDR2 is SYGVKD. The CDR3 bases are TGTGCCATCAGTAGGGGGACAGGGAACACCGGGGAGCTGTTTTTT. This sequence encodes CAISRGTGNTGELFF.

This clone showed up just once. The chain carries TRBV5-4 and TRBJ2-3, with 11 nucleotides matching TRBD2. V shed 4 bases, J shed 5 bases, and the junction held 12 bases outside the gene matches. Germline-derived CDR1 and CDR2 are SGHNT and YYREEE (reference sequence). The CDR3 sequence is 17 residues long. The CDR3 spells CASSHPGLAESIDTQYF. The CDR3 bases are TGTGCCAGCAGCCATCCGGGACTAGCGGAGTCTATAGATACGCAGTATTTT.

About this clone: Since the CDR3 does not end with the conserved phenylalanine or tryptophan, this likely comes from a read error. The DNA is omitted, as the CDR3 cannot be located on it reliably, and the CDR3 follows TCRdb's listing. The chain couples TRBV7-9 to TRBJ1-5; the table's D call, TRBD1, was not checked against the DNA. From germline, CDR1 is SEHNR and CDR2 FQNEAQ (reference sequence). Including both end residues, the CDR3 is 12 amino acids long. CDR3 in amino acids: CASSSDRGRAES.

The chain joins TRBV20-1 to TRBJ2-3; D not resolved. CDR3 size: 11 residues. The germline CDR1 and CDR2 sequences are DFQATT and SNEGSKA (reference sequence). V shed 5 bases and J shed 6 bases, with 9 bases lying between them. The CDR3 loop is CSAPSGDTQYF. DNA of the CDR3: TGCAGTGCTCCTTCGGGCGATACGCAGTATTTT.

This rearrangement joins TRBV5-5 to TRBJ2-2; D is possibly TRBD1 (6 bases). The V gene lost 5 bases and the J gene lost 4 bases, with 9 bases spanning the gap. The germline gives CDR1 SGHKS, CDR2 YYEKEE (reference sequence). This CDR3 comprises 13 residues. The CDR3 protein is CASRWGPTGELFF. DNA for the CDR3: TGTGCCAGCAGGTGGGGGCCCACCGGGGAGCTGTTTTTT. The variable domain in full, completed from reference TRBV5-5 and TRBJ2-2, reads DAGVTQSPTHLIKTRGQQVTLRCSPISGHKSVSWYQQVLGQGPQFIFQYYEKEERGRGNFPDRFSARQFPNYSSELNVNALLLGDSALYLCASRWGPTGELFFGEGSRLTVL.

J is TRBJ1-6 and V is TRBV6-1; 9 nucleotides match TRBD1. From germline, CDR1 is MNHNS and CDR2 SASEGT. The CDR3 covers 13 residues. J lost 9 bases, V lost 4 bases, and 1 base had no gene match. Here the CDR3 reads CASSGTGASPLHF. The CDR3 DNA follows: TGTGCCAGCAGTGGGACAGGGGCTTCACCCCTCCACTTT.

This chain uses TRBV7-3 with TRBJ2-3; TRBD2 matches 11 bases. The CDR3 consists of 16 residues. Germline CDR1 SGHTA, CDR2 FQGTGA. V dropped 2 bases and J dropped 2; count of bases not matched to a gene: 3. CDR3 residues: CASSLGTSGTTDTQYF. CDR3 coding DNA: TGTGCCAGCAGCTTAGGGACTAGCGGTACCACAGATACGCAGTATTTT.

This chain links TRBV18 with TRBJ2-7; the match to TRBD2 covers 8 bases. Germline V lookup: CDR1 KGHSH, CDR2 LQKENI. V lost 6 bases, J lost 1 base, and 8 bases stayed unmatched. The CDR3 length is 15 residues. The CDR3 coding sequence is TGTGCCAGCTCTTCTCCGGGACTAGGATCCTACGAGCAGTACTTC. Translated: CASSSPGLGSYEQYF.

The chain has TRBV4-1 and TRBJ2-5, with a weak D call TRBD1 (6 bases). The J call is in doubt because the DNA end fits TRBJ2-7 better. CDR1 and CDR2 (germline): MGHRA, YSYEKL. The CDR3 is made up of 15 amino acids. The chain's CDR3 is CASSQLAGALYEQYF. In nucleotides, the CDR3 is TGCGCCAGCAGCCAACTAGCAGGGGCCCTCTACGAGCAGTACTTC.

V is TRBV28 and J is TRBJ2-7; no clear D gene. The CDR3 has 14 residues. Germline V gives CDR1 MDHEN, CDR2 SYDVKM. V gave up 7 bases and J gave up 0 bases, with 13 bases separating them. CDR3 DNA: TGTGCCAGCACACGGCCTGTAAACTCCTACGAGCAGTACTTC. This gives the protein CASTRPVNSYEQYF.

The chain employs TRBV2 and TRBJ2-2; D remains ambiguous. The CDR3 totals 13 residues. CDR1 is SNHLY, CDR2 FYNNEI, per germline. Deletions cut 5 bases from V and 0 bases from J, with 4 bases between. This CDR3 reads CASSWANTGELFF. The CDR3 DNA reads as TGTGCCAGCAGTTGGGCGAACACCGGGGAGCTGTTTTTT.

As DNA, the CDR3 is TGTGCCAGTTCCTGGACAGGTTCTACAGAGACCCAGTACTTC. This codes for CASSWTGSTETQYF. The chain combines TRBV19 with TRBJ2-5; 7 bases are shared with TRBD1. CDR3 length: 14 residues. Germline V gene lookup returns CDR1 LNHDA and CDR2 SQIVND (reference sequence). With 8 bases clipped from V and 4 bases from J, the junction kept 10 bases outside the gene matches. The variable domain in full, with the rest retrieved from reference TRBV19 and TRBJ2-5, is DGGITQSPKYLFRKEGQNVTLSCEQNLNHDAMYWYRQDPGQGLRLIYYSQIVNDFQKGDIAEGYSVSREKKESFPLTVTSAQKNPTAFYLCASSWTGSTETQYFGPGTRLLVL.

The gene calls are TRBV6-6 and TRBJ2-3, with 11 bases aligning to TRBD2. This CDR3 is built from 16 residues. The ends lost 7 bases at V and 1 base at J; junction bases unmatched: 7. In germline, CDR1 is MNHNY, CDR2 SVGAGI (reference sequence). For the CDR3, the DNA is TGTGCCAGCATTAGCGGGAGGGCCTGGGGCACAGATACGCAGTATTTT. This gives the protein CASISGRAWGTDTQYF.

This clone was observed a single time. This sample includes further DNA sequences coding for the same CDR3. The chain is built from TRBV11-3 and TRBJ2-1; no clear D gene. CDR1 is SGHNT and CDR2 is YENEEA in the germline V gene. V lost 0 bases, J lost 7 bases, and 4 bases lay in between. The CDR3 has 12 amino acids. CDR3 loop: CASSLEGNEQFF. Here the CDR3 DNA reads TGTGCCAGCAGCTTAGAGGGGAATGAGCAGTTCTTC.

This clone was picked up a small number of times. The chain links TRBV4-1 to TRBJ2-2; D remains ambiguous. The V end was cut by 0 bases, the J end by 0 bases, with 11 bases between. Germline V gene data show CDR1 as MGHRA and CDR2 as YSYEKL. This CDR3 comprises 17 residues. The CDR3 loop reads CASSQDALTSNTGELFF. For the CDR3, the DNA is TGCGCCAGCAGCCAAGATGCCCTGACATCGAACACCGGGGAGCTGTTTTTT.

The chain carries TRBV11-2 and TRBJ2-1; D not resolved. CDR1 and CDR2 from the germline V gene are SGHAT and FQNNGV. Deletions cut 0 bases from V and 10 bases from J, with 13 bases between. CDR3 size: 14 residues. This CDR3 reads CASSLDQVMGEQFF. Here the CDR3 DNA reads TGTGCCAGCAGCTTAGATCAGGTCATGGGGGAGCAGTTCTTC.

The chain joins TRBV23-1 to TRBJ2-4; 9 bases map to TRBD2. TRBV23-1 is treated as an ORF (open reading frame) with a function not yet certain. V lost 9 bases, J lost 7 bases, and 4 bases stayed unmatched. This CDR3 spans 12 amino acids. CDR3: CASGAGGNIQYF. The CDR3 region has the DNA TGCGCCAGTGGAGCGGGAGGTAACATTCAGTACTTC.

The rearrangement links TRBV7-2 to TRBJ2-3; a weak D match, TRBD2 (7 bases). Germline CDR1 and CDR2: SGHTA and FQGNSA. The V end lost 7 bases, the J end lost 5 bases, and 13 bases lay between the germline ends. CDR3 size: 13 residues. DNA of the CDR3: TGTGCCAGCACTGTGGGAGGGGGAGATACGCAGTATTTT. Protein: CASTVGGGDTQYF.

J is TRBJ2-7 and V is TRBV6-6; D is ambiguous. Germline V CDR1 and CDR2: MNHNY, SVGAGI (reference sequence). Trimming cost V 6 bases and J 4 bases, with 7 bases left between them. The CDR3 runs to 11 residues. The CDR3 here is CASSARYEQYF. The CDR3 nucleotides are TGTGCCAGCAGCGCCAGATACGAGCAGTACTTC.

This clone was picked up one time. The chain links TRBV7-9 to TRBJ2-3; unclear D gene. CDR1 is SEHNR and CDR2 is FQNEAQ in the germline V gene (reference sequence). The CDR3 spans 13 residues. V shed 7 bases and J shed 0 bases, with 8 bases lying between them. DNA for the CDR3: TGTGCCAGCACTAGGATGAGCACAGATACGCAGTATTTT. Amino acid sequence: CASTRMSTDTQYF.

V gene TRBV4-3 combines with J gene TRBJ2-3; D gene uncertain. Trimming removed 0 bases at V and 4 bases at J, with 5 bases between. The germline V gene has CDR1 LGHNA and CDR2 YSLEER. This CDR3 has 13 residues. CDR3 bases: TGCGCCAGCAGCCAAGATCTACCAGATACGCAGTATTTT. Protein product: CASSQDLPDTQYF.

The chain joins TRBV7-9 to TRBJ2-7; D is unresolved. V lost 4 bases to trimming and J lost 5 bases, with 12 bases between them. The CDR3 covers 13 residues. Looked up from germline, CDR1 is SEHNR and CDR2 is FQNEAQ (reference sequence). This CDR3 reads CASSSTGLDEQYF. CDR3 bases: TGTGCCAGCAGCTCGACCGGGCTGGACGAGCAGTACTTC.

This clone appeared a single time. The chain employs TRBV7-9 and TRBJ2-5; no clear D gene. CDR1 SEHNR and CDR2 FQNEAQ come from the germline V gene (reference sequence). The V gene lost 3 bases and the J gene lost 7 bases, with 12 bases spanning the gap. The CDR3 has 13 amino acids. The CDR3 nucleotides are TGTGCCAGCAGCTTTGGCGGCGAGTGGACCCAGTACTTC. Translated, it gives CASSFGGEWTQYF.

The chain carries TRBV7-2 and TRBJ2-3; TRBD2 agrees at 9 bases. Per germline, CDR1 SGHTA and CDR2 FQGNSA. With V trimmed by 0 bases and J by 3 bases, 7 bases remained unmatched. CDR3 size: 17 residues. The CDR3 region has the DNA TGTGCCAGCAGCTTAGCTAGCGGGAGTGTGAGGACAGATACGCAGTATTTT. Amino acids: CASSLASGSVRTDTQYF.

This sequence joins TRBV19 and TRBJ2-3, with 11 bases identical to TRBD2. V dropped 4 bases and J dropped 3; count of bases not matched to a gene: 3. CDR1 LNHDA and CDR2 SQIVND come from the germline V gene (reference sequence). The CDR3 sequence is 15 residues long. CDR3 loop: CASSTLAGGTDTQYF. The CDR3 DNA sequence: TGTGCCAGTAGTACTCTAGCGGGAGGTACAGATACGCAGTATTTT. Together with reference TRBV19 and TRBJ2-3, the CDR3 gives the full variable domain: DGGITQSPKYLFRKEGQNVTLSCEQNLNHDAMYWYRQDPGQGLRLIYYSQIVNDFQKGDIAEGYSVSREKKESFPLTVTSAQKNPTAFYLCASSTLAGGTDTQYFGPGTRLTVL.

The chain combines TRBV5-6 with TRBJ2-7; the D gene is possibly TRBD1 (5 bases). Trimming left V 2 bases short and J 2 bases short, with 11 bases between. CDR3 length equals 14 residues. The germline V gene encodes CDR1 SGHDT and CDR2 YYEEEE. CDR3 region: CASSFRLGAYEQYF. Written as DNA, the CDR3 is TGTGCCAGCAGCTTCAGGTTAGGGGCCTACGAGCAGTACTTC.

The V and J genes are TRBV19 and TRBJ2-5, with 12 bases identical to TRBD2. Germline-derived CDR1 and CDR2 are LNHDA and SQIVND (reference sequence). Unmatched junction bases numbered 13, after V lost 8 bases and J lost 3 bases. This CDR3 has 17 amino acids. The CDR3 nucleotides read TGTGCCAGTTCACAAGTGGCGGCTAGCGGGAGGGAAGAGACCCAGTACTTC. It codes for CASSQVAASGREETQYF.

The chain has TRBV5-1 and TRBJ2-3; 9 bases match TRBD2. The CDR3 covers 14 residues. CDR1 SGHRS and CDR2 YFSETQ come from the germline V gene. V shed 5 bases, J shed 6 bases, and the junction held 7 bases outside the gene matches. The CDR3 loop reads CASRVAGVRDTQYF. The CDR3 region has the DNA TGCGCCAGCAGGGTAGCGGGAGTGCGGGATACGCAGTATTTT.

The V gene is TRBV5-5, the J gene TRBJ2-2; no clear D. Per germline, CDR1 SGHKS and CDR2 YYEKEE (reference sequence). There are 12 residues in the CDR3. V lost 4 bases and J 4 bases, leaving 5 bases between the germline ends. The CDR3 here is CASSPLTGELFF. As DNA, the CDR3 is TGTGCCAGCAGCCCCCTCACCGGGGAGCTGTTTTTT.

V gene TRBV5-4 combines with J gene TRBJ2-2; tentative D call: TRBD2 (6 bases). Germline V gives CDR1 SGHNT, CDR2 YYREEE (reference sequence). Trimming left V 0 bases short and J 4 bases short, with 10 bases between. The CDR3 has 15 amino acids. The CDR3 sequence is CASSLDREFTGELFF. The CDR3 DNA reads as TGTGCCAGCAGCTTGGACCGGGAGTTCACCGGGGAGCTGTTTTTT.